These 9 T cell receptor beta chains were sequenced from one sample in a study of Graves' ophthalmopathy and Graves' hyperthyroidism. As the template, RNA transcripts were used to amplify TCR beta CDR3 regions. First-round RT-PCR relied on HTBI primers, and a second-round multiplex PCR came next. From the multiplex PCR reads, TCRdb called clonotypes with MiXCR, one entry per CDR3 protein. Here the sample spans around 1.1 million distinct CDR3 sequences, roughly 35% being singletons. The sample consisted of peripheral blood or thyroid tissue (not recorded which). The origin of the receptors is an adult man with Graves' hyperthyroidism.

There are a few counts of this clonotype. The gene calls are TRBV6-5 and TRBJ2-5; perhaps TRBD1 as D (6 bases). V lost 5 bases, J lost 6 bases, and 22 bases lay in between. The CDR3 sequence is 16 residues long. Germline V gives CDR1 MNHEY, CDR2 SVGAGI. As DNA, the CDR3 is TGTGCCAGCAGTAGGATGAGTGTGGGGGCCGACCAGACCCAGTACTTC. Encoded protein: CASSRMSVGADQTQYF.

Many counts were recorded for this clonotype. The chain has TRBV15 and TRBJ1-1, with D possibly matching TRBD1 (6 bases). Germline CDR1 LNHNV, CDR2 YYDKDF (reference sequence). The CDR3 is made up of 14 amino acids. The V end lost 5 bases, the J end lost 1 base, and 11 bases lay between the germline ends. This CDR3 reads CATSRDRQNTEAFF. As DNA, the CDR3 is TGTGCCACCAGCCGTGACAGGCAGAACACTGAAGCTTTCTTT.

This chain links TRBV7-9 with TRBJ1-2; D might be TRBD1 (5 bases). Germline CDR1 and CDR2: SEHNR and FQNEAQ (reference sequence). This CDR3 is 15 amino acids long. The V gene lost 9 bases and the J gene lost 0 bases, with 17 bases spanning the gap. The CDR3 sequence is CASSIADISNYGYTF. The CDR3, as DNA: TGTGCCAGTAGTATTGCGGACATCTCTAACTATGGCTACACCTTC.

The CDR3 DNA follows: TGTGCCAGCAGCCCCTTTAGCGGGACCAACTCCTACGAGCAGTACTTC. Translated: CASSPFSGTNSYEQYF. V is TRBV10-3 and J is TRBJ2-7; 8 bases align to TRBD2. This CDR3 is 16 amino acids long. CDR1 and CDR2 from the germline V gene are ENHRY and SYGVKD. V lost 10 bases and J lost 0; bases outside the gene matches: 14.

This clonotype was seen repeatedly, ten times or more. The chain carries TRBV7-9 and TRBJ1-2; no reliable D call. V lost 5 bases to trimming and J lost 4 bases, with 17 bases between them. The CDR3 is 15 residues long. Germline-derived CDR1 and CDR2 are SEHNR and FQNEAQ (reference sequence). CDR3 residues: CASSESRRSAYGYTF. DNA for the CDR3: TGTGCCAGCAGCGAAAGCAGGCGCTCGGCCTATGGCTACACCTTC.

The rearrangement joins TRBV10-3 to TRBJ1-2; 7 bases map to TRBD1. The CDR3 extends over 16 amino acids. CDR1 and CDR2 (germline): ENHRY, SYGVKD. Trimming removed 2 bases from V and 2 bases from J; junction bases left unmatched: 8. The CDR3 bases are TGTGCCATCAGTGAGCGTAGGGACAGCAGGAACTATGGCTACACCTTC. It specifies CAISERRDSRNYGYTF.

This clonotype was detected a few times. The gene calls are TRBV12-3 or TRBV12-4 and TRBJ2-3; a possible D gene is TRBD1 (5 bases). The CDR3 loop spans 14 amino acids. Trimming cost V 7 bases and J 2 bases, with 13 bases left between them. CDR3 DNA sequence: TGTGCCAGCAATAGGGGCGCCTACACAGATACGCAGTATTTT. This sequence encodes CASNRGAYTDTQYF.

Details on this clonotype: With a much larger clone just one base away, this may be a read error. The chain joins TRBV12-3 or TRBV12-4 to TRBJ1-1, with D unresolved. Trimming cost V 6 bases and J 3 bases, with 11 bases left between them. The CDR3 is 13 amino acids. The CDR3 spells CASRGQDDTEAFF. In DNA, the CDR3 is TGTGCCAGCAGAGGGCAAGATGACACTGAAGCTTTCTTT.

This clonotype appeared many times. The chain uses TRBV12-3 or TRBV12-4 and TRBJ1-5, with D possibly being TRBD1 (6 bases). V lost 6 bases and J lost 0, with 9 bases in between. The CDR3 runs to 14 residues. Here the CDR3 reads CASRDRDSNQPQHF. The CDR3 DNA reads TGTGCCAGCAGGGACAGAGATAGCAATCAGCCCCAGCATTTT.